These T cell receptor beta chains were read from a single sample in a study of neurological immune-mediated disorders. TCRdb re-called the 5' RACE reads through MiXCR, storing one row per CDR3 protein. The sample includes some 30,000 distinct CDR3 sequences, roughly 15% of them seen just once. Sequenced sample: PBMCs. These receptors were obtained from a man between 65 and 85 years old in good health. CDR3s include the opening cysteine and the closing phenylalanine or tryptophan. D genes are given only for firm matches. For some rows the clone size is stated as once, few or many, or as a class when expanded; others skip it.

D	length	J	V	size	DNA	CDR3
TRBD1	13	TRBJ1-1	TRBV20-1	many	TGCAGTGCTAGAGGACAGGGGGACACTGAAGCTTTCTTT	CSARGQGDTEAFF
TRBD1	15	TRBJ2-7	TRBV20-1	many	TGCAGTGCCCTGAGGGGACAGGTGTCCTCCTACGAGCAGTACTTC	CSALRGQVSSYEQYF
TRBD2	16	TRBJ2-1	TRBV7-3	many	TGTGCCAGCAGCTTAGATCCGGGGGGACCCTACAATGAGCAGTTCTTC	CASSLDPGGPYNEQFF
-	14	TRBJ1-4	TRBV7-2	many	TGTGCCAGCAGGGCTAGGGGAGTTGGGGAAAAACTGTTTTTT	CASRARGVGEKLFF
TRBD1	15	TRBJ1-2	TRBV4-2	medium-sized	TGTGCCAGCAGCCACCGGACAGGGGGCGGCTATGGCTACACCTTC	CASSHRTGGGYGYTF
TRBD1	17	TRBJ2-7	TRBV5-1	many	TGCGCCAGCAGCCTTCGCTCCTCCGGGACAGCCAGGGGCGAGCAGTACTTC	CASSLRSSGTARGEQYF
-	13	TRBJ2-7	TRBV5-4	-	TGTGCCAGCAGCTTGGAACCGCCCTACGAGCAGTACTTC	CASSLEPPYEQYF
-	14	TRBJ2-5	TRBV6-2/TRBV6-3	many	TGTGCCAGCAGTTACGCGGTGACCCAAGAGACCCAGTACTTC	CASSYAVTQETQYF
-	15	TRBJ1-4	TRBV12-3/TRBV12-4	many	TGTGCCAGCAACCCCGGGCGTGCAACTAATGAAAAACTGTTTTTT	CASNPGRATNEKLFF
-	13	TRBJ1-5	TRBV5-1	many	TGCGCCAGCAGCGTACAGCCGGAACAGCCCCAGCATTTT	CASSVQPEQPQHF
-	16	TRBJ2-6	TRBV12-3/TRBV12-4	many	TGTGCCAGCAGTTTCCCCACAGGGTCTGGGGCCAACGTCCTGACTTTC	CASSFPTGSGANVLTF
TRBD2	16	TRBJ2-1	TRBV18	many	TGTGCCAGCTCACCGACCGGGACTAGTCCCTACAATGAGCAGTTCTTC	CASSPTGTSPYNEQFF
-	15	TRBJ2-7	TRBV12-5	many	TGTGCTAGTGGTTTGAGGCAAACTGGTTCCTACGAGCAGTACTTC	CASGLRQTGSYEQYF
-	11	TRBJ1-1	TRBV6-5	many	TGTGCCAGCAGCCACGGTACTGAAGCTTTCTTT	CASSHGTEAFF
-	14	TRBJ1-3	TRBV7-2	-	TGTGCCAGCAGCATAAACATGGTCGCTAACACCATATATTTT	CASSINMVANTIYF
TRBD1	13	TRBJ1-2	TRBV20-1	many	TGCAGTGCTAGAGATGGGACAGGGGAAGGCTACACCTTC	CSARDGTGEGYTF
TRBD1	14	TRBJ1-5	TRBV27	-	TGTGCCAGCTGTTCCGGTACAGGGGGTCAGCCCCAGCATTTT	CASCSGTGGQPQHF
TRBD1	14	TRBJ2-7	TRBV20-1	many	TGCAGTGCTGCTGTTGGGACAGGGGTCGACGAGCAGTACTTC	CSAAVGTGVDEQYF
-	15	TRBJ2-3	TRBV24-1	many	TGTGCCACCAGTGATCGGACAGAAATCACAGATACGCAGTATTTT	CATSDRTEITDTQYF
-	14	TRBJ1-2	TRBV3-1	many	TGTGCCAGCAGCCAACCCGGACGGAGCTATGGCTACACCTTC	CASSQPGRSYGYTF
TRBD2	14	TRBJ2-3	TRBV20-1	many	TGCAGTGCTAGACCGGGACTAGGGGCAGATACGCAGTATTTT	CSARPGLGADTQYF
TRBD1	13	TRBJ1-2	TRBV19	many	TGTGCCAGTAGTTGGACAGGGAACTATGGCTACACCTTC	CASSWTGNYGYTF
-	15	TRBJ2-1	TRBV19	-	TGTGCCAGTAGTAAGGACATCTTGTCCTACAATGAGCAGTTCTTT	CASSKDILSYNEQFF
-	14	TRBJ2-2	TRBV20-1	-	TGCAGTGCTAGGGCGGGGCTACCCACCGGGGAGCTGTTTTTT	CSARAGLPTGELFF
-	13	TRBJ1-6	TRBV25-1	many	TGTGCCAGCAGTGAGGTGGGGCATTCACCCCTCCACTTT	CASSEVGHSPLHF
TRBD1	14	TRBJ2-7	TRBV3-1	many	TGTGCCAGCAGCCAATCGGGACAGACCTACGAGCAGTACTTC	CASSQSGQTYEQYF
-	18	TRBJ1-4	TRBV20-1	few	TGCAGTGCTAGAGATCAGTGGGGCAGGGGAGCAACTAATGAAAAACTGTTTTTT	CSARDQWGRGATNEKLFF
TRBD1	13	TRBJ1-1	TRBV4-3	-	TGCGCCAGCCAGGGGACAGGGAACACTGAAGCTTTCTTT	CASQGTGNTEAFF
-	21	TRBJ2-7	TRBV5-1	-	-	CASSFYICSARVGTDSYEQYF
TRBD2	16	TRBJ2-3	TRBV3-1	many	TGTGCCAGCAGCCAAGATTTACTAGCGGTCACAGATACGCAGTATTTT	CASSQDLLAVTDTQYF
-	14	TRBJ2-7	TRBV20-1	many	TGCAGTGTTGCGTCAAGAGTTCGTCAAGACGAGCAGTACTTC	CSVASRVRQDEQYF
-	13	TRBJ1-2	TRBV7-9	many	TGTGCCAGCAGCCTCCGGGTCATGGGTGGCTACACCTTC	CASSLRVMGGYTF
TRBD1	16	TRBJ2-2	TRBV7-3	-	TGTGCCAGCAGCCCGGGACAGGTGGCGAACACCGGGGAGCTGTTTTTT	CASSPGQVANTGELFF